The T cell receptor beta chain under discussion was sequenced for a study of blood T cells in healthy people across ages. Study conclusions and caveats: Donor CMV infection status was unknown, possibly confounding age-related changes in expanded clonotypes.

This clonotype was counted a single time. Its matching antigen is unknown. Relative to the germline gene, one junction end is altered; a read error may explain this. The CDR3 contains 12 residues. Germline CDR1 reads DFQATT; CDR2 reads SNEGSKA (reference sequence). All donors came from Russia, were Caucasian and healthy, and spanned ages roughly 6 to 95. With a J-beta primer mix and a sample-barcoded 5' primer, a second PCR ran 7 to 11 cycles. TCRdb called the 5' RACE reads again in MiXCR, with one record for every CDR3 protein. Among about 1.4 million distinct CDR3 sequences, roughly 60% were seen once, and the ten largest hold more than 6%.

The sequence was obtained from a man aged 18-30 years in good health. The rearrangement uses TRBV20-1 and TRBJ1-1; D is unclear. Material: blood. The CDR3 region is CSAKRRNTEAFF. The CDR3 region has the DNA TGCAGTGCTAAAAGACGGAACACTGAGGCTTTCTTT.